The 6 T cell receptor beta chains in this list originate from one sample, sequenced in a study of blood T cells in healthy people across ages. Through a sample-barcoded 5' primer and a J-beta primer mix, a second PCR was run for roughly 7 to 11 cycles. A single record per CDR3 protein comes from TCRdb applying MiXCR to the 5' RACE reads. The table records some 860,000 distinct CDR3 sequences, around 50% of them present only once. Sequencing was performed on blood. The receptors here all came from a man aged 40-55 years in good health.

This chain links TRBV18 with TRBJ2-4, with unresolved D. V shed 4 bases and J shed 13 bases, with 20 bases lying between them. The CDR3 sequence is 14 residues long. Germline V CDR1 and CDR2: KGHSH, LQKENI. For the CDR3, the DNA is TGTGCCAGCTCACTGGCGGCGCCTCCCGTGGTGCAGTACTTC. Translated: CASSLAAPPVVQYF. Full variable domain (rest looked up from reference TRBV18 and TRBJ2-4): NAGVMQNPRHLVRRRGQEARLRCSPMKGHSHVYWYRQLPEEGLKFMVYLQKENIIDESGMPKERFSAEFPKEGPSILRIQQVVRGDSAAYFCASSLAAPPVVQYFGAGTRLSVL.

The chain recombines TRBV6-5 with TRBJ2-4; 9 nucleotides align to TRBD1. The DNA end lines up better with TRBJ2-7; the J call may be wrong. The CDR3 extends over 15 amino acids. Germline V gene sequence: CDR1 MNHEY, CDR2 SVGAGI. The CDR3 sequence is CASSYTGTGYYEQYF. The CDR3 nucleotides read TGTGCCAGCAGTTATACCGGGACAGGGTACTACGAGCAGTACTTC.

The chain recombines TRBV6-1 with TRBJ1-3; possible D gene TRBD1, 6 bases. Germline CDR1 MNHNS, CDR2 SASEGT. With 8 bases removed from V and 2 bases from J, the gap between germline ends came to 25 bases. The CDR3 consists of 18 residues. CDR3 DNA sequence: TGTGCCAGCGGAGGGTTCTCGGGGGCTCGGAAGGCTGGAAACACCATATATTTT. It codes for CASGGFSGARKAGNTIYF.

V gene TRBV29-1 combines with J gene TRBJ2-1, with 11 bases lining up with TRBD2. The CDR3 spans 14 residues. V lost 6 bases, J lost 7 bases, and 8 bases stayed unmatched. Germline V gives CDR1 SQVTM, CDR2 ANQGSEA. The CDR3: CSVDRLAGRNEQFF. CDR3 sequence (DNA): TGCAGCGTAGACCGACTAGCGGGAAGGAATGAGCAGTTCTTC.

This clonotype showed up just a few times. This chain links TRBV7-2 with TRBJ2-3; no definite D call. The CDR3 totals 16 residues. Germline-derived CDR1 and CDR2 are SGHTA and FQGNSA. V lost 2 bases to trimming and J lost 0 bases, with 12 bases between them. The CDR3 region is CASSLQPSLSTDTQYF. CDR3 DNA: TGTGCCAGCAGCTTACAACCCTCCCTGAGCACAGATACGCAGTATTTT.

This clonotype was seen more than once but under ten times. CDR3 sequence reads: CASSAGGAGSYEQYF. The CDR3 DNA is TGTGCCAGCAGCGCAGGCGGGGCCGGCTCCTACGAGCAGTACTTC. The chain employs TRBV7-8 and TRBJ2-7; the D gene is possibly TRBD2 (6 bases). CDR1 and CDR2 (germline): SGHVS, FQNEAQ. Trimming pared 5 bases from V and 0 bases from J, leaving 14 bases between. The CDR3 loop spans 15 amino acids.